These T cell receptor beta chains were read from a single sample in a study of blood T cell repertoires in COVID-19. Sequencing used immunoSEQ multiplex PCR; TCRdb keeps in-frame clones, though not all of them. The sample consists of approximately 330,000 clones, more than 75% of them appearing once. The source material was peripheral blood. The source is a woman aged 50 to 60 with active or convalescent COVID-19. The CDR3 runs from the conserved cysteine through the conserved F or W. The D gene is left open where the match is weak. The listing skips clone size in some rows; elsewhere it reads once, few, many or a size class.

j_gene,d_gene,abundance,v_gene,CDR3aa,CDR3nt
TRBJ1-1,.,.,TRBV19,CASSPTVSSMNTEAFF,TGTGCCAGTAGCCCAACAGTCTCGTCTATGAACACTGAAGCTTTCTTT
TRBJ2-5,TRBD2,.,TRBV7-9,CASSLGLAGGMQETQYF,TGTGCCAGCAGCTTAGGGCTAGCGGGGGGAATGCAAGAGACCCAGTACTTC
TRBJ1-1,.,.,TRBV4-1,CASSQALGVSKEEAFF,TGCGCCAGCAGCCAAGCCCTCGGGGTCTCCAAGGAAGAAGCTTTCTTT
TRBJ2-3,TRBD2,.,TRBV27,CASSATSGRVDTQYF,TGTGCCAGCAGTGCGACTAGCGGGAGGGTGGATACGCAGTATTTT
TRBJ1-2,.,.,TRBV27,CASSIFPPRGLPSPFNYGYTF,TGTGCCAGCAGTATCTTCCCACCTCGGGGTCTCCCGTCCCCTTTTAACTATGGCTACACCTTC
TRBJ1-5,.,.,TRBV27,CASSLEVPGASNQPQHF,TGTGCCAGCAGTTTAGAAGTTCCAGGGGCCAGCAATCAGCCCCAGCATTTT
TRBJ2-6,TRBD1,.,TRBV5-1,CASSLPLTGVGANVLTF,TGCGCCAGCAGCTTGCCTCTCACAGGGGTTGGGGCCAACGTCCTGACTTTC
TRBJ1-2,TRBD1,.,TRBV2,CASIPGQAMGGYTF,TGTGCCAGCATCCCGGGACAGGCGATGGGGGGCTACACCTTC
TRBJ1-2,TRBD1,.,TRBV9,CASRREERTGHGYTF,TGTGCCAGCAGGCGCGAAGAAAGGACAGGGCATGGCTACACCTTC
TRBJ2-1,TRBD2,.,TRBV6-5,CASSYSSGGPREQFF,TGTGCCAGCAGTTACTCGTCGGGAGGGCCCCGTGAGCAGTTCTTC
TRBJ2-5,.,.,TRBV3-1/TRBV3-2,CASSQLGAGAGETQYF,TGTGCCAGCAGCCAACTAGGTGCGGGGGCAGGAGAGACCCAGTACTTC
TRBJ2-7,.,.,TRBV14,CASGSGSYEQYF,TGTGCCAGCGGTTCAGGGTCCTACGAGCAGTACTTC
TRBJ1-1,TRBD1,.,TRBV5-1,CATHSGTGARGTEAFF,TGCGCCACCCACTCCGGGACAGGGGCCCGGGGCACTGAAGCTTTCTTT
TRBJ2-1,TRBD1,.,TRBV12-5,CASRTGTYNEQFF,TGTGCTAGTCGGACAGGGACCTACAATGAGCAGTTCTTC
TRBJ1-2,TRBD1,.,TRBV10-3,CATEPGQGFYGYTF,TGTGCCACCGAGCCGGGACAGGGGTTCTATGGCTACACCTTC
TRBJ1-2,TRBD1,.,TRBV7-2,CASSRRQGAGYGYTF,TGTGCCAGCAGCCGCCGACAGGGGGCGGGCTATGGCTACACCTTC
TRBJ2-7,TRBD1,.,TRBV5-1,CVSSFRQGGYEQYF,TGCGTCAGCAGCTTCCGACAGGGCGGCTACGAGCAGTACTTC
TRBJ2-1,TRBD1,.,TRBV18,CASSPPSEGANEQFF,TGTGCCAGCTCACCACCTAGCGAGGGGGCTAACGAGCAGTTCTTC
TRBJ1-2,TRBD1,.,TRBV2,CASSEIPTGGLWGYTF,TGTGCCAGCAGTGAAATTCCGACAGGGGGTCTATGGGGCTACACCTTC
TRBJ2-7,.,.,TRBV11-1,CASSSRETYEQYF,TGTGCCAGCAGCTCCCGGGAGACTTACGAGCAGTACTTC
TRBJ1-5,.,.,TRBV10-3,CAISESPGTGQPQHF,TGTGCCATCAGTGAGTCACCGGGTACCGGTCAGCCCCAGCATTTT
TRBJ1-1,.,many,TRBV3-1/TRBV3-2,CASSQDILSEAFF,TGTGCCAGCAGCCAAGATATACTTTCTGAAGCTTTCTTT
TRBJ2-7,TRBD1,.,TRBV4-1,CASSQVGGTGMYEQYF,TGCGCCAGCAGCCAAGTGGGAGGGACAGGGATGTACGAGCAGTACTTC
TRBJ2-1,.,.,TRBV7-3,CASSRAGSSYNEQFF,TGTGCCAGCAGCCGAGCGGGTAGCTCCTACAATGAGCAGTTCTTC
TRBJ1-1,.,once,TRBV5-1,CASSEDSGEAFF,TGCGCCAGCAGCGAAGACAGCGGGGAAGCTTTCTTT
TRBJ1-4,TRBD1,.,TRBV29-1,CTIQGAGEKLFF,TGCACCATCCAGGGGGCGGGAGAAAAACTGTTTTTT
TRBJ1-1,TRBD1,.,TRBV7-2,CASSLRDSYEAFF,TGTGCCAGCAGCCTCCGGGACAGCTATGAAGCTTTCTTT
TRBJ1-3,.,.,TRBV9,CASSEGPELISGNTIYF,TGTGCCAGCAGCGAGGGGCCCGAGCTGATCTCTGGAAACACCATATATTTT
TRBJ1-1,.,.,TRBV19,CASSTLQGRRVYTEAFF,TGTGCCAGTAGTACTCTACAGGGTCGGCGGGTGTACACTGAAGCTTTCTTT
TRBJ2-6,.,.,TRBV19,CASSLLSGANVLTF,TGTGCCAGTAGCCTTCTCTCTGGGGCCAACGTCCTGACTTTC
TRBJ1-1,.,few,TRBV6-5,CASSYSGGVDTEAFF,TGTGCCAGCAGTTACTCTGGGGGCGTGGACACTGAAGCTTTCTTT
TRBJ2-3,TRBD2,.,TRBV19,CASSSPAGVLLQDTQYF,TGTGCCAGTAGTAGCCCAGCGGGGGTCCTACTGCAAGATACGCAGTATTTT
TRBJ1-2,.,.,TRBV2,CASSEARIGSYGYTF,TGTGCCAGCAGTGAAGCGAGGATAGGGAGCTATGGCTACACCTTC
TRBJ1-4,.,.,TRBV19,CASRTYSSEKLFF,TGTGCCAGTAGAACCTACTCATCCGAAAAACTGTTTTTT
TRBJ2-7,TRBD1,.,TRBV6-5,CASNPGQGVEQYF,TGTGCCAGCAACCCGGGACAGGGGGTCGAGCAGTACTTC
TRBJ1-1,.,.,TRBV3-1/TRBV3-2,CASSTGKPEAFF,TGTGCCAGCAGCACAGGGAAGCCTGAAGCTTTCTTT
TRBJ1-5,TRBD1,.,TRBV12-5,CASGRTGGSQPQHF,TGTGCTAGTGGGCGGACAGGGGGCAGCCAGCCCCAGCATTTT